The 32 T cell receptor beta chains in this list originate from one sample, sequenced in a study of beta chain features in type 1 diabetes. The sequenced template was cDNA made from the entire isolated RNA. Here immunoSEQ multiplex PCR was the method, and the copy in TCRdb shows in-frame clones only, minus some. The table has around 400,000 clones, 10% to 15% seen once. Sequenced: naive CD4+ T cells from blood. The receptors here all came from a man aged 18 to 35 in good health.

This clone has only a few counts. The V call is TRBV30, the J call TRBJ2-7; tentative D call: TRBD1 (5 bases). Trimming removed 3 bases from V and 3 bases from J, with 6 bases in between. The length of the CDR3 is 11 residues. Germline CDR1 is GTSNPN and CDR2 is SVGIG (reference sequence). The CDR3 is CAWSRDYEQYF. In nucleotides, the CDR3 is TGTGCCTGGAGCAGGGACTACGAGCAGTACTTC. Variable domain in full (rest from reference TRBV30 and TRBJ2-7): SQTIHQWPATLVQPVGSPLSLECTVEGTSNPNLYWYRQAAGRGLQLLFYSVGIGQISSEVPQNLSASRPQDRQFILSSKKLLLSDSGFYLCAWSRDYEQYFGPGTRLTVT.

V is TRBV6-1 and J is TRBJ1-5; 7 bases are shared with TRBD1. With 8 bases clipped from V and 6 bases from J, the junction kept 10 bases outside the gene matches. Germline V CDR1 and CDR2: MNHNS, SASEGT. The CDR3 sequence is 14 residues long. In nucleotides, the CDR3 is TGTGCCAGCGGCGGACAGGTGATTAGTCAGCCCCAGCATTTT. Translating gives CASGGQVISQPQHF.

This chain connects TRBV7-3 to TRBJ2-3; D might be TRBD2 (7 bases). The CDR3 runs 19 residues. Trimming shortened V by 4 bases and J by 4 bases, and 27 bases separated the two germline ends. Germline CDR1 reads SGHTA; CDR2 reads FQGTGA. This CDR3 is CASSSARGRAPAGADTQYF. DNA of the CDR3: TGTGCCAGCAGCTCCGCTAGGGGGAGGGCCCCCGCCGGGGCAGATACGCAGTATTTT.

This clone was seen a few times. V usage is TRBV19 and J usage is TRBJ1-1; D not certain. From germline, CDR1 is LNHDA and CDR2 SQIVND (reference sequence). Trimming took off 3 bases at V and 0 bases at J, with 8 bases between the two ends. The CDR3 contains 14 residues. The CDR3 nucleotides read TGTGCCAGTAGTATCAACTCCATGAACACTGAAGCTTTCTTT. Protein sequence: CASSINSMNTEAFF.

This clone has only a few counts. The chain links TRBV2 to TRBJ2-7; D unclear. Trimming shortened V by 2 bases and J by 6 bases, and 14 bases separated the two germline ends. The CDR3 covers 14 residues. The germline V gene has CDR1 SNHLY and CDR2 FYNNEI. CDR3 sequence reads: CASSEMIFVGEQYF. DNA of the CDR3: TGTGCCAGCAGTGAAATGATCTTCGTCGGCGAGCAGTACTTC.

The genes are TRBV4-3 and TRBJ2-2; no firm D call. The CDR3 spans 19 residues. The germline V gene encodes CDR1 LGHNA and CDR2 YSLEER. Trimming shortened V by 4 bases and J by 2 bases, and 23 bases separated the two germline ends. The CDR3, as DNA: TGCGCCAGCAGCCCGCGACAACTTGAAATTTCAGGAAACACCGGGGAGCTGTTTTTT. Translated, it gives CASSPRQLEISGNTGELFF.

The chain recombines TRBV29-1 with TRBJ1-1; D ambiguous. Per germline, CDR1 SQVTM and CDR2 ANQGSEA. Trimming pared 5 bases from V and 1 base from J, leaving 8 bases between. The CDR3 is 12 amino acids. The CDR3 region has the DNA TGCAGCGTTACTACGGGGAACACTGAAGCTTTCTTT. It translates to CSVTTGNTEAFF.

This clone was observed at least ten times. J is TRBJ2-7 and V is TRBV30; a possible D gene is TRBD2 (5 bases). The germline V and J ends were trimmed by 4 bases and 0 bases, with 10 bases remaining between them. In germline, CDR1 is GTSNPN, CDR2 SVGIG (reference sequence). This CDR3 is built from 13 residues. The CDR3 loop reads CAWNAGISYEQYF. In DNA, the CDR3 is TGTGCCTGGAATGCGGGCATCTCCTACGAGCAGTACTTC.

The V and J genes are TRBV7-3 and TRBJ2-1, with D possibly matching TRBD1 (6 bases). Germline-derived CDR1 and CDR2 are SGHTA and FQGTGA. This CDR3 spans 14 amino acids. With 5 bases removed from V and 5 bases from J, the gap between germline ends came to 13 bases. CDR3 residues: CASSLGGRDNEQFF. CDR3 nucleotide sequence: TGTGCCAGCAGCCTAGGGGGTCGGGACAATGAGCAGTTCTTC.

The genes are TRBV19 and TRBJ2-5; 10 bases match TRBD1. Trimming cost V 4 bases and J 5 bases; bases outside gene matches: 4. The CDR3 runs to 14 residues. CDR1 LNHDA and CDR2 SQIVND come from the germline V gene (reference sequence). The CDR3: CASSRQGARETQYF. In DNA form, the CDR3 reads TGTGCCAGTAGTAGACAGGGGGCGCGGGAGACCCAGTACTTC.

This clone was picked up a small number of times. This chain joins TRBV11-1 and TRBJ2-1; D not certain. This CDR3 has 15 amino acids. Deletions cut 5 bases from V and 6 bases from J, with 17 bases between. CDR1 and CDR2 from the germline V gene are SGHAT and FQDESV (reference sequence). The CDR3 protein is CASSPLEWYANEQFF. The CDR3 DNA is TGTGCCAGCAGCCCCCTAGAATGGTACGCCAATGAGCAGTTCTTC.

This clone has only a few counts. The rearrangement uses TRBV5-4 and TRBJ2-5; D uncertain. The CDR3 sequence is 14 residues long. The germline V gene has CDR1 SGHNT and CDR2 YYREEE (reference sequence). V gave up 2 bases and J gave up 4 bases, with 12 bases separating them. The CDR3 region is CASSLVRRVETQYF. DNA of the CDR3: TGTGCCAGCAGCTTAGTCCGTCGGGTAGAGACCCAGTACTTC.

This clone occurred a few times. The rearrangement joins TRBV9 to TRBJ1-2, with D unresolved. Germline V lookup: CDR1 SGDLS, CDR2 YYNGEE. This CDR3 is built from 12 residues. Trimming took off 4 bases at V and 4 bases at J, with 8 bases between the two ends. CDR3 bases: TGTGCCAGCAGCACAAACACCTATGGCTACACCTTC. Its protein is CASSTNTYGYTF.

The sample holds a few counts of this clone. V usage is TRBV7-2 and J usage is TRBJ2-7; weak D call: TRBD1 (6 bases). Trimming took off 0 bases at V and 4 bases at J, with 13 bases between the two ends. This CDR3 is built from 15 residues. Germline V lookup: CDR1 SGHTA, CDR2 FQGNSA. CDR3: CASSLAGQPSYEQYF. In nucleotides, the CDR3 is TGTGCCAGCAGCTTAGCCGGACAGCCCAGTTACGAGCAGTACTTC.

J is TRBJ2-7 and V is TRBV11-2, with 12 bases that match TRBD2. The trim removed 1 base at V and 2 bases at J, leaving 0 bases unmatched. The CDR3 is made up of 15 amino acids. CDR1 is SGHAT, CDR2 FQNNGV, per germline. In DNA, the CDR3 is TGTGCCAGCAGCTTAGGACTAGCGGGAGCCTACGAGCAGTACTTC. Translation: CASSLGLAGAYEQYF.

The chain combines TRBV7-3 with TRBJ2-7; a possible D gene is TRBD1 (6 bases). The ends were cut back, 5 bases at V and 3 bases at J, with 11 bases in the middle. Germline CDR1 is SGHTA and CDR2 is FQGTGA. The CDR3 covers 13 residues. As DNA, the CDR3 is TGTGCCAGCAGCGACGGACAGCACTACGAGCAGTACTTC. Translated, it gives CASSDGQHYEQYF.

The chain uses TRBV27 and TRBJ2-5; 8 nucleotides align to TRBD2. CDR1 and CDR2 (germline): MNHEY, SMNVEV (reference sequence). This CDR3 is built from 15 residues. The junction had 6 bases not matched to a gene; V was cut back by 3 bases and J by 3 bases. CDR3 protein: CASSLTAGAEETQYF. The CDR3 nucleotides are TGTGCCAGCAGTTTGACAGCGGGAGCCGAAGAGACCCAGTACTTC.

The table lists this clone with many counts. This rearrangement joins TRBV29-1 to TRBJ2-2; 9 bases are shared with TRBD2. Germline CDR1 SQVTM, CDR2 ANQGSEA. With V trimmed by 1 base and J by 4 bases, 1 base remained unmatched. The length of the CDR3 is 14 residues. The CDR3 protein is CSVEVAGVTGELFF. CDR3 sequence (DNA): TGCAGCGTTGAAGTAGCGGGAGTCACCGGGGAGCTGTTTTTT.

Only a few counts were recorded for this clone. The genes are TRBV28 and TRBJ2-6; tentatively, D is TRBD1 (6 bases). The CDR3 spans 16 residues. The ends were cut back, 5 bases at V and 0 bases at J, with 11 bases in the middle. Germline CDR1 MDHEN, CDR2 SYDVKM. The CDR3 protein is CASSPGQLSGANVLTF. CDR3 sequence (DNA): TGTGCCAGCAGTCCCGGACAGCTCTCTGGGGCCAACGTCCTGACTTTC.

The chain is built from TRBV5-4 and TRBJ2-3, with 9 bases fitting TRBD1. V shed 4 bases and J 4 bases; nucleotides not matched to a gene: 7. Germline CDR1 SGHNT, CDR2 YYREEE (reference sequence). The CDR3 totals 15 residues. This CDR3 reads CASSRDRVSSDTQYF. CDR3 bases: TGTGCCAGCAGCCGGGACAGGGTGTCATCAGATACGCAGTATTTT.

This clone has only a few counts. V gene TRBV6-5 combines with J gene TRBJ2-7; no clear D gene. CDR3 size: 13 residues. V lost 2 bases and J lost 3, with 8 bases in between. CDR1 MNHEY and CDR2 SVGAGI come from the germline V gene. In DNA, the CDR3 is TGTGCCAGCAGTTACGGCTGGCTCTACGAGCAGTACTTC. It translates to CASSYGWLYEQYF.

J is TRBJ1-2 and V is TRBV15; no clear D gene. Germline CDR1 LNHNV, CDR2 YYDKDF (reference sequence). The CDR3 is 13 residues long. With 5 bases removed from V and 2 bases from J, the gap between germline ends came to 9 bases. CDR3 sequence (DNA): TGTGCCACCAGCGCCGACACCAACTATGGCTACACCTTC. This translates into CATSADTNYGYTF.

This clone showed up just a few times. The V call is TRBV13, the J call TRBJ1-2; 9 nucleotides line up with TRBD1. The germline V gene has CDR1 PRHDT and CDR2 FYEKMQ (reference sequence). This CDR3 has 15 amino acids. V lost 7 bases, J lost 8 bases, and 14 bases stayed unmatched. CDR3 sequence (DNA): TGTGCCAGCATCATGATGACAGGGGGGACCCGGGGCTACACCTTC. Encoded protein: CASIMMTGGTRGYTF.

The chain employs TRBV18 and TRBJ2-1, with TRBD2 as a possible D gene (5 bases). Germline V gene data show CDR1 as KGHSH and CDR2 as LQKENI. The CDR3 covers 17 residues. Trimming removed 6 bases from V and 0 bases from J, with 18 bases in between. This CDR3 is CASSPSEGEGSYNEQFF. In nucleotides, the CDR3 is TGTGCCAGCTCGCCTTCCGAGGGAGAAGGCTCCTACAATGAGCAGTTCTTC.

This clone was recorded a few times. The J gene is TRBJ2-7, the V gene TRBV30, with D possibly matching TRBD1 (5 bases). The CDR3 loop spans 14 amino acids. Germline V gene lookup returns CDR1 GTSNPN and CDR2 SVGIG (reference sequence). The V end lost 2 bases, the J end lost 3 bases, and 14 bases lay between the germline ends. CDR3 sequence (DNA): TGTGCCTGGAGTTGGTACCAGGGCGTCTACGAGCAGTACTTC. Translation gives CAWSWYQGVYEQYF.

In its sample, this clone was seen a few times. The chain is built from TRBV4-1 and TRBJ1-2, with a possible D match to TRBD1 (5 bases). Germline V gene sequence: CDR1 MGHRA, CDR2 YSYEKL. This CDR3 spans 13 amino acids. The ends were cut back, 3 bases at V and 7 bases at J, with 12 bases in the middle. CDR3 amino acids: CASSHLDSAGYTF. The CDR3 coding sequence is TGCGCCAGCAGCCACCTAGACAGTGCTGGCTACACCTTC.

This chain uses TRBV5-1 with TRBJ2-7, with 7 bases fitting TRBD1. Germline CDR1 and CDR2: SGHRS and YFSETQ. This CDR3 comprises 15 residues. With V trimmed by 0 bases and J by 2 bases, 5 bases remained unmatched. The CDR3, as DNA: TGCGCCAGCAGCTTGGGCGGTCAGGGGGCCTACGAGCAGTACTTC. Translated: CASSLGGQGAYEQYF.

This clone was found a few times. J is TRBJ2-5 and V is TRBV6-5; 8 bases align to TRBD2. The CDR3 is 14 residues long. V lost 5 bases to trimming and J lost 4 bases; unmatched junction nucleotides: 6. Germline V gene sequence: CDR1 MNHEY, CDR2 SVGAGI. The CDR3: CASSGSGSGETQYF. In DNA, the CDR3 is TGTGCCAGCAGTGGAAGCGGGAGTGGAGAGACCCAGTACTTC.

The J gene is TRBJ2-7, the V gene TRBV18, with D perhaps matching TRBD1 (6 bases). V was pared by 2 bases and J by 0 bases, with 11 bases between. The germline CDR1 and CDR2 sequences are KGHSH and LQKENI. CDR3 size: 15 residues. The CDR3 DNA reads TGTGCCAGCTCACCAGCAGGGGCGCTCTCCTACGAGCAGTACTTC. This translates into CASSPAGALSYEQYF.

This clone came up a few times. This chain connects TRBV4-1 to TRBJ1-1, with D perhaps matching TRBD1 (5 bases). Germline CDR1 and CDR2: MGHRA and YSYEKL. CDR3 length: 18 amino acids. Trimming cost V 0 bases and J 3 bases, with 20 bases left between them. This CDR3 is CASSQEGWGGRPDTEAFF. DNA of the CDR3: TGCGCCAGCAGCCAAGAGGGTTGGGGCGGTAGGCCGGACACTGAAGCTTTCTTT.

This clone was counted only a few times. V gene TRBV25-1 combines with J gene TRBJ2-3; D perhaps matches TRBD1 (5 bases). Germline-derived CDR1 and CDR2 are MGHDK and SYGVNS. The CDR3 has 13 amino acids. Trimming cost V 1 base and J 6 bases, with 8 bases left between them. The CDR3 is CASSEWGRDTQYF. The CDR3 nucleotides are TGTGCCAGCAGTGAATGGGGCAGGGATACGCAGTATTTT.

This clone showed up just a few times. The chain uses TRBV20-1 and TRBJ1-1; TRBD1 aligns across 7 bases. Germline values: CDR1 DFQATT, CDR2 SNEGSKA (reference sequence). This CDR3 spans 11 amino acids. J was trimmed by 3 bases and V by 8 bases; bases with no gene match: 3. The CDR3 protein is CSQGGYTEAFF. The CDR3, as DNA: TGCAGTCAGGGGGGCTACACTGAAGCTTTCTTT.